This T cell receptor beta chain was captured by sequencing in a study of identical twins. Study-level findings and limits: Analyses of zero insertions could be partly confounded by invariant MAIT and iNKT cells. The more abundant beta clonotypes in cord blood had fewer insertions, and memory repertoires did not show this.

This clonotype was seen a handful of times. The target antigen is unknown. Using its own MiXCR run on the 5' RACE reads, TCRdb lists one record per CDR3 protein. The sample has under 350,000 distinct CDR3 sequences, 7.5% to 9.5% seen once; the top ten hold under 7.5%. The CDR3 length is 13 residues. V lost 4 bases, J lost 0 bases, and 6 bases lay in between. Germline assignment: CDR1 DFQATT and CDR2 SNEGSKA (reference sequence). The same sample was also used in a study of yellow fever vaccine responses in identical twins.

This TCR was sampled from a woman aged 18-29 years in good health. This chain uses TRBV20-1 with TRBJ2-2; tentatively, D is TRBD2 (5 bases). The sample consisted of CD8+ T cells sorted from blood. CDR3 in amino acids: CSAKRANTGELFF. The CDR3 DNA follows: TGCAGTGCTAAGAGGGCGAACACCGGGGAGCTGTTTTTT.